These 2 T cell receptor beta chains were all obtained from the same sample, sequenced in a study of T cell responses to AZD1222 COVID-19 vaccine. This table comes from immunoSEQ multiplex PCR, and its TCRdb copy is limited to in-frame clones, with some not included. The record lists around 140,000 clones, of which the ten most abundant hold around 2.4%. Sample: peripheral blood. The origin of the receptors is an adult in good health.

The chain is built from TRBV7-9 and TRBJ1-2, with TRBD1 matching 11 bases. Germline V gene lookup returns CDR1 SEHNR and CDR2 FQNEAQ (reference sequence). Trimming took 4 bases from V and 5 from J; bases not matched to a gene: 3. This CDR3 is built from 14 residues. For the CDR3, the DNA is TGTGCCAGCAGCTGGGACAGGGGGGAGTATGGCTACACCTTC. Protein product: CASSWDRGEYGYTF.

Turning to this clone: The same CDR3 arises from other DNA sequences in this sample as well. V is TRBV5-1 and J is TRBJ2-2; D call uncertain. From germline, CDR1 is SGHRS and CDR2 YFSETQ. V was shortened by 0 bases and J by 1 base, with 4 bases between the two germline ends. The CDR3 contains 14 residues. CDR3 sequence reads: CASSLGRNTGELFF. The CDR3 region has the DNA TGCGCCAGCAGCTTGGGACGGAACACCGGGGAGCTGTTTTTT.